These 17 T cell receptor beta chains originate from one sample sequenced in a study of response to subunit inactivated influenza vaccine. TCRdb itself ran the RT-PCR reads through MiXCR, one entry per CDR3 protein. The sample carries about 610,000 distinct CDR3 sequences, 14% recorded once. Sample: PBMCs from blood, taken 11 to 12 days after vaccination. The source is a man aged 45-65 years who received an inactivated influenza vaccine.

This clonotype was counted only a few times. The chain is built from TRBV5-1 and TRBJ2-7; D is possibly TRBD1 or TRBD2 (5 bases each). Trimming left V 0 bases short and J 7 bases short, with 11 bases between. The CDR3 has 13 amino acids. CDR1 and CDR2 (germline): SGHRS, YFSETQ. In DNA, the CDR3 is TGCGCCAGCAGCTTGGGGGCAGGGAGTGAGCAGTACTTC. Translation: CASSLGAGSEQYF.

V gene TRBV7-9 combines with J gene TRBJ2-1; D might be TRBD2 (5 bases). Trimming stripped 5 bases from V and 4 bases from J, with 15 bases between. Germline CDR1 reads SEHNR; CDR2 reads FQNEAQ (reference sequence). CDR3 size: 15 residues. The CDR3 region has the DNA TGTGCCAGCAGCCACGCAAAACGCGGGTACAATGAGCAGTTCTTC. As protein: CASSHAKRGYNEQFF. The full variable domain, rest sourced from reference TRBV7-9 and TRBJ2-1, is DTGVSQNPRHKITKRGQNVTFRCDPISEHNRLYWYRQTLGQGPEFLTYFQNEAQLEKSRLLSDRFSAERPKGSFSTLEIQRTEQGDSAMYLCASSHAKRGYNEQFFGPGTRLTVL.

The chain carries TRBV4-1 and TRBJ2-5; 13 bases map to TRBD2. The CDR3 length is 18 residues. V lost 2 bases to trimming and J lost 2 bases; unmatched junction nucleotides: 8. CDR1 and CDR2 from the germline V gene are MGHRA and YSYEKL. CDR3 loop: CASSQSTSGGPWQETQYF. The CDR3 nucleotides are TGCGCCAGCAGCCAATCGACTAGCGGGGGGCCATGGCAAGAGACCCAGTACTTC.

This clonotype has just a few counts. The V and J genes are TRBV27 and TRBJ2-7; a possible D gene is TRBD1 (5 bases). The CDR3 runs 15 residues. Trimming stripped 5 bases from V and 3 bases from J, with 17 bases between. The germline gives CDR1 MNHEY, CDR2 SMNVEV (reference sequence). CDR3 protein: CASSRPAGRLYEQYF. The CDR3 nucleotides read TGTGCCAGCAGTCGGCCGGCAGGGCGTCTCTACGAGCAGTACTTC.

This clonotype was recorded many times. V is TRBV28 and J is TRBJ2-3, with TRBD2 identical over 8 bases. This CDR3 has 16 amino acids. Germline V gene data show CDR1 as MDHEN and CDR2 as SYDVKM. The V gene end was trimmed by 9 bases and the J gene end by 1 base; junction bases not matched to a gene: 12. In nucleotides, the CDR3 is TGTGCCAGTCGCTTCGCTCGGGGGGGAGGCACAGATACGCAGTATTTT. Protein sequence: CASRFARGGGTDTQYF. The complete variable domain, with remaining parts taken from reference TRBV28 and TRBJ2-3, reads DVKVTQSSRYLVKRTGEKVFLECVQDMDHENMFWYRQDPGLGLRLIYFSYDVKMKEKGDIPEGYSVSREKKERFSLILESASTNQTSMYLCASRFARGGGTDTQYFGPGTRLTVL.

The table lists this clonotype with a few counts. The chain couples TRBV5-1 to TRBJ2-3; 9 bases line up with TRBD2. Germline lookup yields CDR1 SGHRS and CDR2 YFSETQ. CDR3 length equals 18 residues. Losses at the gene ends were 4 bases for V and 0 bases for J; bases not matched to a gene: 12. The CDR3 DNA reads TGCGCCAGCAGCCTAAGGGGAAAGCGGGAGGCTAGCACAGATACGCAGTATTTT. Translating gives CASSLRGKREASTDTQYF.

This clonotype was seen more than once but under ten times. The gene calls are TRBV28 and TRBJ2-7; 7 bases align to TRBD2. This CDR3 has 15 residues. Germline loops: CDR1 MDHEN, CDR2 SYDVKM. V shed 1 base, J shed 6 bases, and the junction held 9 bases outside the gene matches. Here the CDR3 reads CASSLSGGGSFEQYF. The DNA for the CDR3 is TGTGCCAGCAGTTTATCGGGCGGGGGTTCATTCGAGCAGTACTTC. Looking up the rest from reference TRBV28 and TRBJ2-7 gives the full variable domain: DVKVTQSSRYLVKRTGEKVFLECVQDMDHENMFWYRQDPGLGLRLIYFSYDVKMKEKGDIPEGYSVSREKKERFSLILESASTNQTSMYLCASSLSGGGSFEQYFGPGTRLTVT.

V gene TRBV30 combines with J gene TRBJ2-3; D remains unclear. V was pared by 5 bases and J by 7 bases, with 13 bases between. The V gene's germline CDR1 is GTSNPN and CDR2 SVGIG (reference sequence). This CDR3 has 12 amino acids. For the CDR3, the DNA is TGTGCCTGGGAGGCTGGCATGAATACGCAGTATTTT. Residues: CAWEAGMNTQYF.

This clonotype was counted many times. V is TRBV6-2 or TRBV6-3 and J is TRBJ2-7; D is unresolved. The CDR3 is 12 amino acids. CDR1 is MNHEY and CDR2 is SVGEGT in the germline V gene. V shed 6 bases and J shed 6 bases, with 12 bases lying between them. CDR3 sequence: CASSPTSIEQYF. CDR3 bases: TGTGCCAGCAGCCCAACCTCTATCGAGCAGTACTTC.

This clonotype was seen only a few times. The chain combines TRBV7-2 with TRBJ2-5; 8 bases match TRBD2. The CDR3 totals 15 residues. The germline V gene has CDR1 SGHTA and CDR2 FQGNSA. After removal of 1 base from V and 6 bases from J, the junction contained 7 bases not matched to a gene. The DNA for the CDR3 is TGTGCCAGCAGCTTAGATGGGACTAGTCTACAGACCCAGTACTTC. Translating gives CASSLDGTSLQTQYF.

This clonotype was observed a handful of times. The CDR3 loop is CASSFIGQGGTEAFF. The CDR3 DNA sequence: TGTGCCAGCAGCTTTATCGGACAGGGCGGTACTGAAGCTTTCTTT. This chain uses TRBV7-8 with TRBJ1-1, with 8 bases fitting TRBD1. The CDR3 runs to 15 residues. The germline CDR1 and CDR2 sequences are SGHVS and FQNEAQ. With V trimmed by 3 bases and J by 5 bases, 8 bases remained unmatched.

A note on this clonotype: A read error may account for a junction end that differs from germline. The rearrangement uses TRBV12-3 or TRBV12-4 and TRBJ2-1, with TRBD2 identical over 14 bases. The CDR3 is made up of 19 amino acids. The CDR3 sequence: CASSFRGTSGSVSYNEQFF. The CDR3, as DNA: TGTGCAAGCAGTTTTCGAGGGACTAGCGGGAGTGTTTCCTACAATGAGCAGTTCTTC.

This clonotype showed up just a few times. The V call is TRBV4-1, the J call TRBJ1-1, with a tentative D call TRBD1 (6 bases). CDR3 length: 13 residues. The V end was cut by 1 base, the J end by 5 bases, with 8 bases between. Germline V gene sequence: CDR1 MGHRA, CDR2 YSYEKL. As DNA, the CDR3 is TGCGCCAGCAGCCAAGTGAGGGGGACTGAAGCTTTCTTT. Encoded protein: CASSQVRGTEAFF.

This clonotype was observed a handful of times. The rearrangement links TRBV12-3 or TRBV12-4 to TRBJ2-4; D perhaps matches TRBD1 (6 bases). With 4 bases removed from V and 0 bases from J, the gap between germline ends came to 16 bases. The CDR3 runs to 17 residues. In DNA, the CDR3 is TGTGCCAGCAGTTCACAATGGGGGCAGCTAGCCAAAAACATTCAGTACTTC. Amino acid sequence: CASSSQWGQLAKNIQYF.

In this sample, this clonotype turned up a few times. The chain employs TRBV21-1 and TRBJ1-5; the table's D call, TRBD1, was not checked against the DNA. TRBV21-1 corresponds to a pseudogene. The CDR3 runs to 17 residues. Written as DNA, the CDR3 is TGTGCCAGCAGCACCCCACCACAGGGGGCACGGAATCAGCCCCAGCATTTT. Residues: CASSTPPQGARNQPQHF.

This clonotype appeared a few times. The chain couples TRBV29-1 to TRBJ2-5, with 13 bases fitting TRBD2. This CDR3 comprises 14 residues. Germline assignment: CDR1 SQVTM and CDR2 ANQGSEA. V lost 7 bases to trimming and J lost 4 bases; unmatched junction nucleotides: 6. CDR3 residues: CSASGLAGVETQYF. The CDR3 DNA reads TGCAGCGCAAGCGGACTAGCGGGAGTAGAGACCCAGTACTTC.

This clonotype showed up just a few times. The CDR3 DNA sequence: TGCAGCGTTGGGACGGAAAAACTGTTTTTT. Encoded protein: CSVGTEKLFF. V is TRBV29-1 and J is TRBJ1-4, with D unclear. Germline V CDR1 and CDR2: SQVTM, ANQGSEA. The CDR3 loop spans 10 amino acids. The V end was cut by 4 bases, the J end by 8 bases, with 5 bases between. The whole variable domain, remainder taken from reference TRBV29-1 and TRBJ1-4, is SAVISQKPSRDICQRGTSLTIQCQVDSQVTMMFWYRQQPGQSLTLIATANQGSEATYESGFVIDKFPISRPNLTFSTLTVSNMSPEDSSIYLCSVGTEKLFFGSGTQLSVL.